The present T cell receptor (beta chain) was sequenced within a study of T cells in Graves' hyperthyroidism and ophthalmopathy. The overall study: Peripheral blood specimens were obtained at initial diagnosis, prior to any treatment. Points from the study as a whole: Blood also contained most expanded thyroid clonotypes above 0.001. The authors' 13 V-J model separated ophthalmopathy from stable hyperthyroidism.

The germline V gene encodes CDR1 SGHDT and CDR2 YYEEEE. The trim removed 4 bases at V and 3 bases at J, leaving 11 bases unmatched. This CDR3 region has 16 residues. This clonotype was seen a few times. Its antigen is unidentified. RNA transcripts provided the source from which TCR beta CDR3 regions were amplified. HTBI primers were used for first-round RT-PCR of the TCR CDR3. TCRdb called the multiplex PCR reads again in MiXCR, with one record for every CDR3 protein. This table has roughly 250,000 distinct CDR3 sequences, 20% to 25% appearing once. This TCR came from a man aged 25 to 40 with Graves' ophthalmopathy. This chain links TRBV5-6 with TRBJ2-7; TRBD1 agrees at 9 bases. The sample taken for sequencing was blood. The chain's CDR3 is CASSPLTGGANYEQYF. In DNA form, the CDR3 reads TGTGCCAGCAGCCCCCTTACAGGGGGCGCAAACTACGAGCAGTACTTC.